This TCR beta chain was identified during a study of PD-1 blockade in classical Hodgkin lymphoma (dated by TCRdb to the early 2020s). Regarding the research as a whole: Nivolumab dosing was 3 mg/kg intravenously every 2 weeks, continuing until either disease progression or unacceptable toxicity. The study used CyTOF and TCR beta sequencing to define a peripheral blood immune signature of response to PD-1 blockade in classical Hodgkin lymphoma. Here is what the overall study found, with its caveats: By C4D1, a significant rise was seen in CD4+ TCR diversity but not in CD8+ TCR diversity (p=0.0027 vs p=0.16), and the rise was most apparent among complete responders (p=0.02). Trial patients achieving complete response had baseline diversity similar to newly diagnosed patients, whereas partial responders and progressors had significantly lower diversity. Patients starting nivolumab less than 1 year after ASCT had lower diversity and were excluded from later analyses to avoid confounding by immune reconstitution. Baseline TCR diversity was reported to be lower in newly diagnosed patients than in healthy donors, and even lower in relapsed/refractory patients. The study covered only a single clinical trial cohort, and the causes of the repertoire differences, possibly disease activity or prior therapy, were still not defined.

As concerns this clone: The specificity of this receptor is unknown. Per-base quality was not reported, and no clone a single base away is much larger than it.

The germline V gene (reference sequence) sets CDR1 to WNHNN and CDR2 to SYGVQD. The V end loses 4 bases and the J end loses 1 base, and a stretch of 7 bases separates them. The CDR3 runs 13 residues from the cysteine to the phenylalanine. Only the CDR3 DNA stays, 39 bases, in frame from base 1. The time point label of this sample denotes: cycle 1 day 1 (C1D1), immediately before nivolumab initiation. Every trial patient had relapsed following autologous stem cell transplantation, and prior brentuximab vedotin exposure was what differed among cohorts A, B and C. The trial cohort was composed of about 60 patients with relapsed/refractory classical Hodgkin lymphoma, for whom complete response, partial response or progressive disease was recorded as best overall response. In the multi-cohort phase II CheckMate 205 trial, trial patients received single-agent nivolumab. An independent review committee assessed best overall response using the 2007 International Working Group response criteria. Trial PBMCs were collected immediately before nivolumab initiation (C1D1) and during therapy at cycle 2 day 1 and cycle 4 day 1. Peripheral blood was collected in 8 mL Vacutainer Cell Preparation Tubes, from which PBMCs were isolated by centrifugation and then cryopreserved.

Genomic DNA was isolated using the Qiagen DNeasy kit from unsorted PBMCs as well as from negatively selected CD4+ and CD8+ fractions. TCR beta CDR3 regions were subjected to amplification by immunoSEQ multiplex PCR with primers that anneal to V and J segments. Amplification bias was minimized using a synthetic immune receptor repertoire, and residual bias was removed computationally after sequencing. As for the original processing: Repertoire diversity was quantified as the Shannon entropy index using custom Python scripts. Unsorted, CD4+ and CD8+ repertoires were analyzed separately, except in combined analyses where CD4+ and CD8+ sequences were merged in silico. A clone was considered expanded if an increase in frequency of at least 2-fold after treatment relative to C1D1 was found, and a pseudocount of 0.5 was applied to clones undetected at baseline. Singleton clones were defined as clones with 0 or 1 copy at C1D1, and non-singleton clones were defined as clones with 2 or more copies. By matching protein sequences in sorted samples from the same patient, clones expanded in unsorted samples were annotated as CD4+, CD8+ or unknown. Diversity changes from C1D1 to C4D1 were tested in paired samples using Wilcoxon tests. Not all clones reach the TCRdb copy of this immuneACCESS table, which keeps in-frame sequences only. Checked studies attribute under half of the gap to unresolved V genes and leave the rest unexplained. V, J and clone size reflect that table, while D and trimming were determined from the DNA. This sample holds over 80,000 clones; roughly 92% were observed only once. The ten largest make up roughly 3% of the sample.

The receptor's source is a human donor with classical Hodgkin lymphoma. This chain is built from TRBV10-1 and TRBJ2-5; confidence is insufficient to name the D gene. The sequencing used peripheral blood mononuclear cells (PBMCs), collected at baseline. The DNA reads TGCGCCAGCAGTGCCGGCAGCCAAGAGACCCAGTACTTC. This translates into CASSAGSQETQYF.